This is a list of T cell receptor beta chains from one sample in a study of blood T cell repertoires in COVID-19. Profiling relied on immunoSEQ multiplex PCR, and the TCRdb table lists in-frame clones only, not all of them. The sample shows 150,000 or so clones, 87% of them seen only once. The sequenced sample consisted of peripheral blood. The receptors were sampled from a human donor in a cohort sampled during active COVID-19. CDR3s include the opening cysteine and the closing phenylalanine or tryptophan. A D gene is named only where the DNA matches it firmly. Only some rows state a clone size, as once, few, many or a class for expanded clones.

v_gene	j_gene	d_gene	abundance	CDR3aa	CDR3nt
TRBV2	TRBJ2-3	-	-	CASTELRGLTDTQYF	TGTGCCAGCACCGAATTACGGGGACTCACAGATACGCAGTATTTT
TRBV5-1	TRBJ2-7	-	-	CASTELGSSYEQYF	TGCGCCAGCACCGAATTGGGCAGTTCCTACGAGCAGTACTTC
TRBV5-1	TRBJ2-7	-	-	CASADTYEQYF	TGCGCCAGCGCCGACACGTACGAGCAGTACTTC
TRBV19	TRBJ2-5	-	-	CASSKRLVGGGETQYF	TGTGCCAGTAGTAAACGTCTGGTAGGGGGGGGAGAGACCCAGTACTTC
TRBV2	TRBJ2-7	-	-	CASSLQGGPYEQYF	TGTGCCAGCAGTTTACAGGGGGGGCCTTACGAGCAGTACTTC
TRBV10-2	TRBJ2-7	-	-	CASSERGYEQYF	TGCGCCAGCAGTGAGCGCGGCTACGAGCAGTACTTC
TRBV9	TRBJ2-7	TRBD2	-	CASSGSGRANEQYF	TGTGCCAGCAGCGGTAGCGGGAGGGCCAACGAGCAGTACTTC
TRBV9	TRBJ1-2	-	few	CASSGGGQGNGYTF	TGTGCCAGCAGCGGCGGTGGGCAGGGGAATGGCTACACCTTC
TRBV7-2	TRBJ1-2	-	few	CASSLNRVDYGYTF	TGTGCCAGCAGCTTAAACAGGGTGGACTATGGCTACACCTTC
TRBV27	TRBJ2-1	-	-	CASSLGSSYNEQFF	TGTGCCAGCAGTTTAGGCAGCTCCTACAATGAGCAGTTCTTC
TRBV7-9	TRBJ2-7	TRBD2	-	CASSLFPGSGSFTYEQYF	TGTGCCAGCAGCTTATTCCCTGGTAGCGGGAGCTTTACCTACGAGCAGTACTTC
TRBV6-1	TRBJ2-7	TRBD2	-	CASSEGAGGVYEQYF	TGTGCCAGCAGTGAAGGGGCGGGAGGTGTCTACGAGCAGTACTTC
TRBV5-1	TRBJ2-3	TRBD2	-	CASSLVSGGVTDTQYF	TGCGCCAGCAGCTTGGTTAGCGGGGGGGTGACAGATACGCAGTATTTT
TRBV27	TRBJ1-5	TRBD1	-	CASSPWTGDQPQHF	TGTGCCAGCAGTCCCTGGACAGGGGATCAGCCCCAGCATTTT
TRBV30	TRBJ1-5	-	-	CAWSPDPGGNQPQHF	TGTGCCTGGAGCCCTGACCCGGGCGGGAATCAGCCCCAGCATTTT
TRBV7-9	TRBJ1-1	-	few	CASSFEEGTEAFF	TGTGCCAGCAGCTTCGAGGAGGGCACTGAAGCTTTCTTT
TRBV28	TRBJ1-5	-	-	CASSLGGTGYQPQHF	TGTGCCAGCAGTTTAGGGGGGACCGGTTATCAGCCCCAGCATTTT
TRBV28	TRBJ2-5	-	-	CASSFRRAQETQYF	TGTGCCAGCAGTTTCAGGCGGGCTCAAGAGACCCAGTACTTC
TRBV29-1	TRBJ2-1	-	once	CSIRETNASEQFF	TGCAGCATTAGGGAGACTAACGCCTCTGAGCAGTTCTTC
TRBV5-1	TRBJ2-3	TRBD2	-	CASSGPYLAGSQDTQYF	TGCGCCAGCAGCGGCCCTTACCTAGCGGGATCCCAAGATACGCAGTATTTT
TRBV11-2	TRBJ2-7	TRBD2	-	CASSTRLAGALAYEQYF	TGTGCCAGCAGCACCCGACTAGCGGGGGCCCTGGCGTACGAGCAGTACTTC
TRBV30	TRBJ1-5	TRBD1	-	CAWSPSQGLQPQHF	TGTGCCTGGAGTCCATCACAGGGGTTACAGCCCCAGCATTTT
TRBV27	TRBJ2-2	TRBD2	-	CASSLVGGTPGELFF	TGTGCCAGCAGTTTAGTCGGGGGGACCCCCGGGGAGCTGTTTTTT